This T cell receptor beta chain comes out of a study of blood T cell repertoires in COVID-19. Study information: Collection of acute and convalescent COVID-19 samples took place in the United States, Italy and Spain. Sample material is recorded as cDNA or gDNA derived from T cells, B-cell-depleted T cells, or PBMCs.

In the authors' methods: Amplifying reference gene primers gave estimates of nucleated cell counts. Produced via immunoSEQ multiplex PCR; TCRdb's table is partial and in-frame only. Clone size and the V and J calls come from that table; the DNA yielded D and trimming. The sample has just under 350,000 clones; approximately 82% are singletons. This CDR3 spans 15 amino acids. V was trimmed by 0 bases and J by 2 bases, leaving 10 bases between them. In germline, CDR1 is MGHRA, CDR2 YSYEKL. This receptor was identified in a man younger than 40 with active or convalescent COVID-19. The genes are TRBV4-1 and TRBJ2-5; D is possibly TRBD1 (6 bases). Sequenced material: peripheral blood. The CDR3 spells CASSQERTDQETQYF. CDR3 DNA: TGCGCCAGCAGCCAAGAGCGGACAGATCAAGAGACCCAGTACTTC.